The text below deals with one T cell receptor beta chain. Its specificity is unknown. Treatment in this sample: oral pan-JAK inhibitor, 5-10 mg twice daily. These data are taken from a study of CD8+ T cells in alopecia areata. Study-level points and caveats: Tofacitinib delivered significant drops in scalp clonality and in expanded CD8+ clones among the top 100. It was observed that many expanded lesional clones persisted in scalp and blood during tofacitinib.

CDR1 and CDR2 (germline): SEHNR, FQNEAQ (reference sequence). The CDR3 consists of 14 residues. V was pared by 5 bases and J by 3 bases, with 14 bases between. RNA, once extracted, was reverse transcribed into cDNA for use as the sequencing template. Produced via immunoSEQ multiplex PCR; TCRdb's table is partial and in-frame only. The sample carries hundreds of thousands of clones, 58% recorded once. The chain employs TRBV7-9 and TRBJ2-7; tentative D call: TRBD2 (5 bases). Sequenced here: CD4+ T cells sorted from blood, sampled at week 24, from a patient treated with tofacitinib. The TCR comes from a human donor with alopecia areata. The CDR3: CASSLRKAGYEQYF. The CDR3 coding sequence is TGTGCCAGCAGCCTCAGGAAGGCGGGCTACGAGCAGTACTTC.